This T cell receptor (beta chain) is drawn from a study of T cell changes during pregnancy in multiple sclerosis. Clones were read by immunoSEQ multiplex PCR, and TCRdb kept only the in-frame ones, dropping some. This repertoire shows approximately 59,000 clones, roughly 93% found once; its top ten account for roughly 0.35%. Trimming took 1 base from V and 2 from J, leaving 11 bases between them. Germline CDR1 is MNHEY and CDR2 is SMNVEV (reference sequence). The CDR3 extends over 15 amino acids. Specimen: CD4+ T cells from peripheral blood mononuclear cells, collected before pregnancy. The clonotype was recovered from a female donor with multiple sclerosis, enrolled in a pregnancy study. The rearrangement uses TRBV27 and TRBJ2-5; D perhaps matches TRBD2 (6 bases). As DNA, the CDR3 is TGTGCCAGCAGTTTATTAGGAGGGAGGCAAGAGACCCAGTACTTC. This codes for CASSLLGGRQETQYF.